These 20 T cell receptor beta chains share one sample of origin, sequenced in a study of T cell responses to AZD1222 COVID-19 vaccine. Sequenced by immunoSEQ multiplex PCR; TCRdb stores in-frame clones only, minus some. The data show roughly 150,000 clones, 80% to 95% seen once. Source: peripheral blood, taken 28 days after the second AZD1222 dose. The receptor set was obtained from an adult who received the AZD1222 COVID-19 vaccine.

The chain combines TRBV7-3 with TRBJ2-7; maybe TRBD2 (6 bases). Trimming pared 5 bases from V and 0 bases from J, leaving 17 bases between. Germline CDR1 SGHTA, CDR2 FQGTGA. The CDR3 sequence is 16 residues long. CDR3: CASSLLGTASSYEQYF. In DNA, the CDR3 is TGTGCCAGCAGCCTTTTAGGGACTGCCAGCTCCTACGAGCAGTACTTC.

This clone was seen a few times. This sequence joins TRBV6-4 and TRBJ1-2; 8 nucleotides line up with TRBD1. The trim removed 5 bases at V and 4 bases at J, leaving 9 bases unmatched. This CDR3 is built from 15 residues. In germline, CDR1 is MRHNA, CDR2 SNTAGT. CDR3: CASSSTPDRVYGYTF. Here the CDR3 DNA reads TGTGCCAGCAGTTCCACCCCGGACAGGGTCTATGGCTACACCTTC.

This clone was counted only a few times. A read error may produce the germline difference seen at one junction end. The genes are TRBV6-6 and TRBJ1-4; D is ambiguous. The germline V gene has CDR1 MNHNY and CDR2 SVGAGI (reference sequence). The CDR3 spans 12 residues. The CDR3 loop is CAAGRANEKLFF. In DNA form, the CDR3 reads TGCGCGGCCGGAAGGGCGAATGAAAAACTGTTTTTT.

V is TRBV29-1 and J is TRBJ2-7; D not certain. Trimming took 7 bases from V and 6 from J, leaving 13 bases between them. This CDR3 region has 11 residues. CDR1 is SQVTM, CDR2 ANQGSEA, per germline. The CDR3 is CSGWSLGEQYF. In DNA, the CDR3 is TGCAGCGGATGGTCCCTGGGCGAGCAGTACTTC.

V is TRBV4-3 and J is TRBJ1-2, with no clear D. Germline loops: CDR1 LGHNA, CDR2 YSLEER. CDR3 length: 13 residues. Trimming shortened V by 5 bases and J by 5 bases, and 12 bases separated the two germline ends. In DNA form, the CDR3 reads TGCGCCAGCAGCTCTCGGACGGGGTATGGCTACACCTTC. It specifies CASSSRTGYGYTF.

This clone was recorded only once. This chain joins TRBV6-6 and TRBJ2-7; no firm D call. CDR3 size: 14 residues. CDR1 is MNHNY, CDR2 SVGAGI, per germline (reference sequence). V was trimmed by 4 bases and J by 0 bases, leaving 10 bases between them. The CDR3 DNA is TGTGCCAGCAGTTCCGACTTAGTCTCCTACGAGCAGTACTTC. This gives the protein CASSSDLVSYEQYF.

The genes are TRBV15 and TRBJ2-5, with D perhaps matching TRBD1 (6 bases). CDR1 is LNHNV and CDR2 is YYDKDF in the germline V gene (reference sequence). The CDR3 consists of 14 residues. V shed 4 bases and J shed 4 bases, with 13 bases lying between them. CDR3 loop: CATSMRGKVETQYF. For the CDR3, the DNA is TGTGCCACCAGCATGAGGGGGAAAGTAGAGACCCAGTACTTC.

The chain joins TRBV12-3 or TRBV12-4 to TRBJ2-5; D not resolved. V was shortened by 1 base and J by 4 bases, with 7 bases between the two germline ends. The CDR3 length is 13 residues. The CDR3 loop is CASSLEESETQYF. The CDR3, as DNA: TGTGCCAGCAGTTTAGAAGAATCAGAGACCCAGTACTTC.

V gene TRBV12-3 or TRBV12-4 combines with J gene TRBJ1-1; 7 positions match TRBD1. With V trimmed by 7 bases and J by 3 bases, 5 bases remained unmatched. This CDR3 region has 13 residues. The CDR3 sequence: CASTGGPDTEAFF. The CDR3 DNA is TGTGCCAGCACAGGGGGGCCCGACACTGAAGCTTTCTTT.

CDR3: CASSLQGAGTDTQYF. The CDR3 region has the DNA TGCGCCAGCAGCTTACAGGGGGCAGGAACAGATACGCAGTATTTT. The rearrangement links TRBV5-1 to TRBJ2-3; TRBD1 agrees at 9 bases. CDR3 length: 15 amino acids. Germline V lookup: CDR1 SGHRS, CDR2 YFSETQ. J was trimmed by 3 bases and V by 2 bases; bases with no gene match: 4.

The V gene is TRBV11-1, the J gene TRBJ1-1, with D unclear. Trimming left V 6 bases short and J 4 bases short, with 12 bases between. There are 13 residues in the CDR3. Germline CDR1 reads SGHAT; CDR2 reads FQDESV (reference sequence). CDR3 in DNA: TGTGCCAGCAGAAGTCGACGAATCACTGAAGCTTTCTTT. It specifies CASRSRRITEAFF.

In its sample, this clone was seen once. V and J are TRBV6-5 and TRBJ1-2, with D possibly being TRBD1 (5 bases). The CDR3 spans 14 residues. Looked up from germline, CDR1 is MNHEY and CDR2 is SVGAGI. Trimming stripped 6 bases from V and 4 bases from J, with 15 bases between. The CDR3 region has the DNA TGTGCCAGCAGCTTAGGGGTTAGGGGCTATGGCTACACCTTC. Protein sequence: CASSLGVRGYGYTF.

The chain links TRBV6-5 to TRBJ2-2, with D possibly being TRBD2 (7 bases). The CDR3 runs 13 residues. Germline V gene sequence: CDR1 MNHEY, CDR2 SVGAGI. Deletions cut 7 bases from V and 5 bases from J, with 11 bases between. CDR3 in DNA: TGTGCCAGCACCAGGGGAGGGACCGGGGAGCTGTTTTTT. Encoded protein: CASTRGGTGELFF.

The V call is TRBV10-2, the J call TRBJ1-2, with 8 bases lining up with TRBD1. V lost 2 bases, J lost 4 bases, and 6 bases stayed unmatched. The CDR3 consists of 15 residues. The germline gives CDR1 WSHSY, CDR2 SAAADI. DNA for the CDR3: TGCGCCAGCAGTGAGGCAGGGGGCGGTGGCTATGGCTACACCTTC. It encodes CASSEAGGGGYGYTF.

There are a few counts of this clone. This chain joins TRBV9 and TRBJ1-1; possibly TRBD1 for D (5 bases). V was trimmed by 3 bases and J by 0 bases, leaving 24 bases between them. Germline CDR1 and CDR2: SGDLS and YYNGEE. CDR3 length: 19 residues. The CDR3: CASSDDPRTGRNMNTEAFF. CDR3 in DNA: TGTGCCAGCAGCGACGATCCCCGAACGGGACGGAACATGAACACTGAAGCTTTCTTT.

This clone turned up a few times. The chain has TRBV7-2 and TRBJ2-3; 10 bases are a match to TRBD2. Germline CDR1 and CDR2: SGHTA and FQGNSA. The length of the CDR3 is 16 residues. The V and J ends lost 2 bases and 4 bases, in that order; junction bases with no gene match: 6. CDR3 loop: CASSLMSGGAADTQYF. The CDR3 DNA reads as TGTGCCAGCAGCTTAATGAGCGGGGGGGCAGCAGATACGCAGTATTTT. Looking up the rest from reference TRBV7-2 and TRBJ2-3 gives the full variable domain: GAGVSQSPSNKVTEKGKDVELRCDPISGHTALYWYRQSLGQGLEFLIYFQGNSAPDKSGLPSDRFSAERTGGSVSTLTIQRTQQEDSAVYLCASSLMSGGAADTQYFGPGTRLTVL.

The chain joins TRBV9 to TRBJ2-7; 10 nucleotides match TRBD1. The junction had 4 bases not matched to a gene; V was cut back by 0 bases and J by 4 bases. CDR1 and CDR2 from the germline V gene are SGDLS and YYNGEE. The CDR3 has 15 residues. As DNA, the CDR3 is TGTGCCAGCAGCGTAGCTGGGACAGGGGTGTACGAGCAGTACTTC. This codes for CASSVAGTGVYEQYF.

The J gene is TRBJ1-1, the V gene TRBV18; D is perhaps TRBD1 (6 bases). V was trimmed by 0 bases and J by 0 bases, leaving 11 bases between them. The CDR3 runs to 16 residues. The V gene's germline CDR1 is KGHSH and CDR2 LQKENI. DNA of the CDR3: TGTGCCAGCTCACCACCGGGGGCGGCCCTGAACACTGAAGCTTTCTTT. This gives the protein CASSPPGAALNTEAFF.

The chain links TRBV7-2 to TRBJ2-1, with TRBD2 matching 9 bases. After removal of 5 bases from V and 0 bases from J, the junction contained 5 bases not matched to a gene. CDR3 length: 16 residues. Germline V gives CDR1 SGHTA, CDR2 FQGNSA. The CDR3 loop reads CASSPGLAPSYNEQFF. The CDR3 nucleotides are TGTGCCAGCAGCCCCGGACTAGCGCCCTCCTACAATGAGCAGTTCTTC. Full variable domain (missing parts from reference TRBV7-2 and TRBJ2-1): GAGVSQSPSNKVTEKGKDVELRCDPISGHTALYWYRQSLGQGLEFLIYFQGNSAPDKSGLPSDRFSAERTGGSVSTLTIQRTQQEDSAVYLCASSPGLAPSYNEQFFGPGTRLTVL.

The J gene is TRBJ2-5, the V gene TRBV4-2; 10 bases match TRBD2. The ends lost 1 base at V and 6 bases at J; junction bases unmatched: 8. The germline CDR1 and CDR2 sequences are LGHNA and YNFKEQ. This CDR3 is built from 16 residues. The CDR3 here is CASSQVLAGSEKTQYF. The CDR3, as DNA: TGTGCCAGCAGCCAAGTACTAGCGGGAAGTGAAAAGACCCAGTACTTC.